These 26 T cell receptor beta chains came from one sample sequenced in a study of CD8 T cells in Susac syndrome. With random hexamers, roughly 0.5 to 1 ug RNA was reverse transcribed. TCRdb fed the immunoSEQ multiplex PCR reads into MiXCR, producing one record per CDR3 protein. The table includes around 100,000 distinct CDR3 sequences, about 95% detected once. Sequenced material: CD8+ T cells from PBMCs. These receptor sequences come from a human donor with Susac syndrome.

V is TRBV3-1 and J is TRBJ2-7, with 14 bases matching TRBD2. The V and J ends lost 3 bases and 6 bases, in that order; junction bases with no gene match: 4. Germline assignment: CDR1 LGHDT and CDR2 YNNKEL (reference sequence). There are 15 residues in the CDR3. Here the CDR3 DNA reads TGTGCCAGCAGCCAGGGACTAGCGGGGGAAGGCGAGCAGTACTTC. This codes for CASSQGLAGEGEQYF.

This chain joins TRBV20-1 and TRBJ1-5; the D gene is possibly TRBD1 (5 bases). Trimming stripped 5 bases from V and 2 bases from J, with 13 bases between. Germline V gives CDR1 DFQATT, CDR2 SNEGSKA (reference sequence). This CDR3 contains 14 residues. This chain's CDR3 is CSAWGGVGNQPQHF. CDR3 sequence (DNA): TGCAGTGCTTGGGGGGGTGTGGGCAATCAGCCCCAGCATTTT.

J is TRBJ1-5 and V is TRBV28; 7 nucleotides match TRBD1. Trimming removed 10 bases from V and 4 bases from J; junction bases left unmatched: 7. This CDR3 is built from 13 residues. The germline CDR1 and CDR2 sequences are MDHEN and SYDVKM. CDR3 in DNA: TGTGCCACCCAAGGGACAGCGAATCAGCCCCAGCATTTT. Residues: CATQGTANQPQHF.

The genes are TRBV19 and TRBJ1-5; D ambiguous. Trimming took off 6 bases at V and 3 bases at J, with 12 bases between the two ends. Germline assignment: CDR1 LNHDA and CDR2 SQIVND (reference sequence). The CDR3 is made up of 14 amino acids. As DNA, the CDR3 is TGTGCCAGTAGGAAGGGTCAGCTCAATCAGCCCCAGCATTTT. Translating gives CASRKGQLNQPQHF.

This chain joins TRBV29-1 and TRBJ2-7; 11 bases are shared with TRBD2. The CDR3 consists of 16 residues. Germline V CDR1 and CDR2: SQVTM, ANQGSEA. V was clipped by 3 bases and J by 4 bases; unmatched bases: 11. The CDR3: CSVETSGTTRRYEQYF. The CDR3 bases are TGCAGCGTTGAGACTAGCGGGACCACGAGGAGATACGAGCAGTACTTC.

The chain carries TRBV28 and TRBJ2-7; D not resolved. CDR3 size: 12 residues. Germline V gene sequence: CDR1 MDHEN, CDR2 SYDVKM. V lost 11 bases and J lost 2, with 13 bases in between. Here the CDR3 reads CAAGQSAYEQYF. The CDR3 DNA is TGTGCCGCCGGGCAGTCAGCCTACGAGCAGTACTTC.

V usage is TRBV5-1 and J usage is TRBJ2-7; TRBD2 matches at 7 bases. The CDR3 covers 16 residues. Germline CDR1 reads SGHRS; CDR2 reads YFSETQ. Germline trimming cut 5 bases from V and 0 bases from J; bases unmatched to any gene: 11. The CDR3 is CASSSGLGKSSYEQYF. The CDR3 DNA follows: TGCGCCAGCAGTTCCGGACTAGGAAAAAGCTCCTACGAGCAGTACTTC.

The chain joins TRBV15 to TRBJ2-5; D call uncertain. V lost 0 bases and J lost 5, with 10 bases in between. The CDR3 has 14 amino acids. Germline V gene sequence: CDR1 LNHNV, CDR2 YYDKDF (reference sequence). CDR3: CATSRENNWETQYF. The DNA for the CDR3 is TGTGCCACCAGCAGAGAGAACAATTGGGAGACCCAGTACTTC.

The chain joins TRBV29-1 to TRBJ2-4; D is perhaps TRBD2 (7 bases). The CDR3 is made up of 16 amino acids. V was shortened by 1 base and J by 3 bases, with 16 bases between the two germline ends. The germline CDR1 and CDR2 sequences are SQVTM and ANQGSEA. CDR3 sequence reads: CSVEGRGGLGKNIQYF. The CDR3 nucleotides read TGCAGCGTTGAAGGGAGGGGGGGACTCGGCAAAAACATTCAGTACTTC.

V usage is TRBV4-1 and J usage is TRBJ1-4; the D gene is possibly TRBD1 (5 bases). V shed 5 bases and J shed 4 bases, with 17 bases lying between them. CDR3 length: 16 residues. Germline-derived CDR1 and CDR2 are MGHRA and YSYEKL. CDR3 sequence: CASSAYRDGGNEKLFF. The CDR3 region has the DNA TGCGCCAGCAGCGCATACCGGGACGGGGGTAATGAAAAACTGTTTTTT.

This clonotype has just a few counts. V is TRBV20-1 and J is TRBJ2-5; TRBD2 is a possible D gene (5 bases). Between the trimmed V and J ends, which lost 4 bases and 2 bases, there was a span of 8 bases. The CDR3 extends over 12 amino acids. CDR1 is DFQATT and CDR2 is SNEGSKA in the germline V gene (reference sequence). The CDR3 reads CSATGFQETQYF. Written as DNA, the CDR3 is TGCAGTGCTACGGGGTTTCAAGAGACCCAGTACTTC.

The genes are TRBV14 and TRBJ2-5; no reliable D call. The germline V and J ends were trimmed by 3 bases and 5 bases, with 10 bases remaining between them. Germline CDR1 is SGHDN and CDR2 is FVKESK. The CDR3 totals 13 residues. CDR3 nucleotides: TGTGCCAGCAGCCATTTGTCCAGGGAGACCCAGTACTTC. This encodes CASSHLSRETQYF.

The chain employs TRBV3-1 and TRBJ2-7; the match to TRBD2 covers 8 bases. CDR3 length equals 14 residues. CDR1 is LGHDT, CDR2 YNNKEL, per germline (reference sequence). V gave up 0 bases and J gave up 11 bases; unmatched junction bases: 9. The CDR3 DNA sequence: TGTGCCAGCAGCCAAGATCTTGGAGTAGCGGGGAAGTACTTC. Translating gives CASSQDLGVAGKYF.

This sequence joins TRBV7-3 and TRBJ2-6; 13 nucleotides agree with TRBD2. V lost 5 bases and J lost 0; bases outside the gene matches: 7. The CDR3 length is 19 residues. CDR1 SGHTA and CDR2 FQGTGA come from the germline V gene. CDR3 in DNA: TGTGCCAGCAGCGCCGGACTAGCGGGAGCCTACTCTGGGGCCAACGTCCTGACTTTC. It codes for CASSAGLAGAYSGANVLTF. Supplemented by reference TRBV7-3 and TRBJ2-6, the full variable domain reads GAGVSQTPSNKVTEKGKYVELRCDPISGHTALYWYRQSLGQGPEFLIYFQGTGAADDSGLPNDRFFAVRPEGSVSTLKIQRTERGDSAVYLCASSAGLAGAYSGANVLTFGAGSRLTVL.

In DNA form, the CDR3 reads TGCAGCTCTGAGGGGGGGGAGGGCCTACATTACAATGAGCAGTTCTTC. Protein sequence: CSSEGGEGLHYNEQFF. The chain employs TRBV29-1 and TRBJ2-1, with TRBD2 as a possible D gene (7 bases). Germline V CDR1 and CDR2: SQVTM, ANQGSEA. V lost 8 bases to trimming and J lost 4 bases, with 24 bases between them. This CDR3 region has 16 residues.

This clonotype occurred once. CDR3 sequence reads: CASSLLVAETQYF. CDR3 DNA: TGTGCCAGCTCCCTCCTGGTGGCTGAGACCCAGTACTTC. J is TRBJ2-5 and V is TRBV18; D gene ambiguous. CDR1 is KGHSH, CDR2 LQKENI, per germline. The CDR3 runs 13 residues. V shed 6 bases and J shed 5 bases, with 13 bases lying between them.

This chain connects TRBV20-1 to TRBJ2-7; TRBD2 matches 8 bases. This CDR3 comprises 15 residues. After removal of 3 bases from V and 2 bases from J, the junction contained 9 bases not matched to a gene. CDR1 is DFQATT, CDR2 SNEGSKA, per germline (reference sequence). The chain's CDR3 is CSARGAGGLAYEQYF. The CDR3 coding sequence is TGCAGTGCTAGGGGCGCGGGAGGTCTGGCCTACGAGCAGTACTTC.

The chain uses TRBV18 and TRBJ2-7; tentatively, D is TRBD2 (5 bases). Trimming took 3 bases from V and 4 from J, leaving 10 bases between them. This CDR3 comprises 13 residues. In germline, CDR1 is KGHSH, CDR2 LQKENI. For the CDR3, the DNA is TGTGCCAGCTCACCGAGGGATCTGTACGAGCAGTACTTC. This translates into CASSPRDLYEQYF.

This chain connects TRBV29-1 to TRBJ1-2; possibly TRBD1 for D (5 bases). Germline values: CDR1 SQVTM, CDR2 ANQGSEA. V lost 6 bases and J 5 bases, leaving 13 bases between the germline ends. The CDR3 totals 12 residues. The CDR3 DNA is TGCAGCGTGGGGCAGCAGATGTATGGCTACACCTTC. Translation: CSVGQQMYGYTF.

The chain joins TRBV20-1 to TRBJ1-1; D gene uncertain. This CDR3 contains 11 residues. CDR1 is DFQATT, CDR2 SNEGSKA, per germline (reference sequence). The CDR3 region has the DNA TGCAGCATACGCCTCGGAGCCGGGGCTTTCTTT. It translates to CSIRLGAGAFF.

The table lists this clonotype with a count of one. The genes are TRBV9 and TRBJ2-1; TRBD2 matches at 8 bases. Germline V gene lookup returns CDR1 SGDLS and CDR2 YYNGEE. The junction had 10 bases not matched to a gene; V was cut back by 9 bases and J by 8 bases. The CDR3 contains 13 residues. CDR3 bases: TGTGCCACCTCGACTAGCGCCCTGGATGAGCAGTTCTTC. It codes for CATSTSALDEQFF.

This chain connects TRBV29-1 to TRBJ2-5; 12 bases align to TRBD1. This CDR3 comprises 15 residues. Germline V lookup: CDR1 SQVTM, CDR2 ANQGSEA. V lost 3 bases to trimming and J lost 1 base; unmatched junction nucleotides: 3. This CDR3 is CSVDPGQGAQETQYF. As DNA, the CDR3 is TGCAGCGTTGACCCGGGACAGGGGGCCCAAGAGACCCAGTACTTC.

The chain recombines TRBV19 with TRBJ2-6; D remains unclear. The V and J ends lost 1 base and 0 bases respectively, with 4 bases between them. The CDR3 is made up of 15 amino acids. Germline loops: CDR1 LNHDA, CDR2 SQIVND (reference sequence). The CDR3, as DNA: TGTGCCAGTAGTATAGGTGGCTCTGGGGCCAACGTCCTGACTTTC. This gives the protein CASSIGGSGANVLTF.

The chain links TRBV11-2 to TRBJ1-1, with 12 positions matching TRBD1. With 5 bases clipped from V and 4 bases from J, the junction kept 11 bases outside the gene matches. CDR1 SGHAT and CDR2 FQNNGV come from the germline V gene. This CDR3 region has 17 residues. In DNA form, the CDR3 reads TGTGCCAGCAGCGCTGGGACAGGGGGCGCGAGTTTCACTGAAGCTTTCTTT. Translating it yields CASSAGTGGASFTEAFF.

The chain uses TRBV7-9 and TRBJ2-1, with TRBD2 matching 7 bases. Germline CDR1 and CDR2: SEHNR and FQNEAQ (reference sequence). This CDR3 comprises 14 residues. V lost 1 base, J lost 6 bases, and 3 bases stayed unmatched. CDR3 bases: TGTGCCAGCAGCTTAGGCGGGAGTGTCAATGAGCAGTTCTTC. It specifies CASSLGGSVNEQFF.

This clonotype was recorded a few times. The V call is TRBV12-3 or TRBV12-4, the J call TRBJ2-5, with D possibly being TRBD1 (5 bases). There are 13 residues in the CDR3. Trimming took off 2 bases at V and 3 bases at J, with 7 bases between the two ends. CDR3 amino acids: CASSLQGEETQYF. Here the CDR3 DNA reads TGTGCCAGCAGTTTACAGGGCGAAGAGACCCAGTACTTC.